Below are 15 T cell receptor beta chains sequenced from a single sample in a study of T cell repertoires in cytomegalovirus infection. These TCRs are of unknown antigen specificity. TCRdb re-derived calls from the reads in MiXCR, one entry per CDR3 protein. The sample lists a few hundred thousand distinct CDR3 sequences, around 30% occurring once. Here the sequenced sample was cultured PBMCs, taken from culture after CMV antigen stimulation. The receptor source for this set is a human donor in good health (CMV status not recorded). Some clones in this sample may be carry-over from other donors' samples.

This clonotype has at least ten counts. This chain connects TRBV7-2 to TRBJ1-4; TRBD1 might be the D (5 bases). The CDR3 extends over 15 amino acids. The V gene's germline CDR1 is SGHTA and CDR2 FQGNSA. Trimming cost V 5 bases and J 0 bases, with 10 bases left between them. The CDR3 DNA reads as TGTGCCAGCAGCCCCCAGGGTGCAACTAATGAAAAACTGTTTTTT. Encoded protein: CASSPQGATNEKLFF.

This rearrangement joins TRBV12-3 or TRBV12-4 to TRBJ2-3; 7 nucleotides line up with TRBD1. This CDR3 has 16 residues. With 5 bases clipped from V and 2 bases from J, the junction kept 10 bases outside the gene matches. CDR3 coding DNA: TGTGCCAGCAGTCGAACGACCGGGACAGACACAGATACGCAGTATTTT. It yields the protein CASSRTTGTDTDTQYF.

This clonotype was seen only a few times. The J gene is TRBJ1-1, the V gene TRBV15, with unresolved D. V was trimmed by 0 bases and J by 1 base, leaving 9 bases between them. The germline V gene encodes CDR1 LNHNV and CDR2 YYDKDF (reference sequence). The CDR3 loop spans 15 amino acids. Here the CDR3 reads CATSRDMAGNTEAFF. The CDR3 DNA sequence: TGTGCCACCAGCAGAGATATGGCGGGGAACACTGAAGCTTTCTTT. The whole variable domain, remainder taken from reference TRBV15 and TRBJ1-1, is DAMVIQNPRYQVTQFGKPVTLSCSQTLNHNVMYWYQQKSSQAPKLLFHYYDKDFNNEADTPDNFQSRRPNTSFCFLDIRSPGLGDTAMYLCATSRDMAGNTEAFFGQGTRLTVV.

A few counts support this clonotype. The chain carries TRBV6-6 and TRBJ2-7; 9 bases align to TRBD2. Looked up from germline, CDR1 is MNHNY and CDR2 is SVGAGI (reference sequence). V was clipped by 6 bases and J by 3 bases; unmatched bases: 3. The CDR3 runs 13 residues. CDR3 DNA sequence: TGTGCCAGCAGGGGACTAGCCAACTACGAGCAGTACGTC. It specifies CASRGLANYEQYV.

The chain couples TRBV7-2 to TRBJ2-1; 10 bases line up with TRBD2. Germline CDR1 reads SGHTA; CDR2 reads FQGNSA. The CDR3 covers 17 residues. The V segment lost 2 bases and the J segment 7 bases; nucleotides outside the gene matches: 11. CDR3: CASSLYSEREGKNEQFF. The CDR3 DNA is TGTGCCAGCAGCTTATATAGCGAGCGGGAGGGAAAGAATGAGCAGTTCTTC.

This clonotype turned up a few times. The V and J genes are TRBV28 and TRBJ1-1, with TRBD1 as a possible D gene (5 bases). Germline assignment: CDR1 MDHEN and CDR2 SYDVKM. V dropped 4 bases and J dropped 4 bases, with 13 bases sitting between them. This CDR3 is built from 14 residues. Here the CDR3 reads CASSSGGSITEAFF. The CDR3, as DNA: TGTGCCAGCAGTTCTGGGGGGTCGATCACTGAAGCTTTCTTT.

J is TRBJ1-5 and V is TRBV11-3; D not certain. The CDR3 extends over 13 amino acids. Germline assignment: CDR1 SGHNT and CDR2 YENEEA. V lost 1 base to trimming and J lost 8 bases, with 9 bases between them. The CDR3 spells CASSLAPGKPQHF. CDR3 sequence (DNA): TGTGCCAGCAGCTTAGCCCCGGGTAAGCCCCAGCATTTT.

The rearrangement links TRBV4-1 to TRBJ1-5; D remains unclear. Trimming left V 0 bases short and J 0 bases short, with 6 bases between. CDR3 size: 15 residues. From germline, CDR1 is MGHRA and CDR2 YSYEKL. CDR3 amino acids: CASSQESNSNQPQHF. As DNA, the CDR3 is TGCGCCAGCAGCCAAGAGAGTAATAGCAATCAGCCCCAGCATTTT.

In its sample, this clonotype was seen once. The CDR3 nucleotides are TGTGCCAGTAGTCAGACCGAGACGTATAGCAATCAGCCCCAGCATTTT. Its protein product is CASSQTETYSNQPQHF. The chain uses TRBV19 and TRBJ1-5; D gene ambiguous. CDR1 LNHDA and CDR2 SQIVND come from the germline V gene (reference sequence). V gave up 5 bases and J gave up 0 bases, with 14 bases separating them. There are 16 residues in the CDR3.

This clonotype showed up just a few times. The V call is TRBV11-2, the J call TRBJ1-2; maybe TRBD1 (5 bases). Germline V gene data show CDR1 as SGHAT and CDR2 as FQNNGV. Trimming removed 2 bases at V and 2 bases at J, with 12 bases between. CDR3 size: 15 residues. CDR3 protein: CASSLSPGGNYGYTF. The CDR3 DNA follows: TGTGCCAGCAGCTTATCTCCCGGGGGAAACTATGGCTACACCTTC.

This clonotype occurred a few times. The V call is TRBV12-3 or TRBV12-4, the J call TRBJ2-6, with D unresolved. V was clipped by 2 bases and J by 5 bases, with 4 bases between them. CDR3 length: 13 residues. The CDR3: CASSLSWANVLTF. CDR3 sequence (DNA): TGTGCCAGCAGTTTATCCTGGGCCAACGTCCTGACTTTC.

The genes are TRBV7-2 and TRBJ2-7, with 10 bases lining up with TRBD1. This CDR3 is 15 amino acids long. CDR1 and CDR2 (germline): SGHTA, FQGNSA. V dropped 5 bases and J dropped 3; count of bases not matched to a gene: 7. CDR3 amino acids: CASSPWDRGSYEQYF. CDR3 in DNA: TGTGCCAGCAGCCCTTGGGACAGGGGTAGCTACGAGCAGTACTTC.

This clonotype was detected ten times or more. The chain is built from TRBV7-2 and TRBJ2-1; D is perhaps TRBD1 (6 bases). Germline values: CDR1 SGHTA, CDR2 FQGNSA. V lost 0 bases, J lost 5 bases, and 17 bases lay in between. This CDR3 has 17 amino acids. The CDR3, as DNA: TGTGCCAGCAGCTTAGCGCAGGGGCGGGTTTACGACAATGAGCAGTTCTTC. Amino acid sequence: CASSLAQGRVYDNEQFF.

The rearrangement links TRBV10-3 to TRBJ2-5; 8 bases map to TRBD2. Trimming removed 4 bases from V and 1 base from J; junction bases left unmatched: 5. Germline V gene data show CDR1 as ENHRY and CDR2 as SYGVKD. This CDR3 spans 15 amino acids. CDR3 amino acids: CAISGLRGAQETQYF. The CDR3 coding sequence is TGTGCCATCAGTGGGCTGCGGGGGGCCCAAGAGACCCAGTACTTC.

CDR3 in amino acids: CASSPRPDRDTEAFF. For the CDR3, the DNA is TGTGCCAGCAGCCCCCGTCCCGACAGGGACACTGAAGCTTTCTTT. The chain is built from TRBV7-6 and TRBJ1-1; 7 bases line up with TRBD1. Germline V gives CDR1 SGHVS, CDR2 FNYEAQ. CDR3 size: 15 residues. The V segment lost 5 bases and the J segment 3 bases; nucleotides outside the gene matches: 9. The whole variable domain, remainder taken from reference TRBV7-6 and TRBJ1-1, is GAGVSQSPRYKVTKRGQDVALRCDPISGHVSLYWYRQALGQGPEFLTYFNYEAQQDKSGLPNDRFSAERPEGSISTLTIQRTEQRDSAMYRCASSPRPDRDTEAFFGQGTRLTVV.